One and the same sample provided the 21 T cell receptor beta chains below, sequenced in a study of cytomegalovirus exposure and HLA in healthy donors. The PCR was carried out with 60 Vbeta primers and 13 Jbeta primers. The table came from immunoSEQ multiplex PCR; TCRdb's copy has only in-frame clones and leaves some out. This sample has about 35,000 clones, with 80% found just once. Specimen: PBMCs. The receptors were sampled from a male donor in good health and CMV-seronegative.

For this clone: At the DNA level, this CDR3 is encoded by other sequences in the same sample as well. V and J are TRBV6-5 and TRBJ1-1; D gene uncertain. This CDR3 region has 13 residues. Trimming took 5 bases from V and 3 from J, leaving 10 bases between them. Germline values: CDR1 MNHEY, CDR2 SVGAGI. The CDR3 region is CASSLKYDTEAFF. The CDR3 region has the DNA TGTGCCAGCAGTCTAAAATACGACACTGAAGCTTTCTTT.

The chain joins TRBV5-1 to TRBJ1-1; D may be TRBD1 (6 bases). The CDR3 is 14 amino acids. Trimming removed 0 bases at V and 4 bases at J, with 10 bases between. Germline lookup yields CDR1 SGHRS and CDR2 YFSETQ. The CDR3 nucleotides are TGCGCCAGCAGCTTGGGTGGCAGGGGCACTGAAGCTTTCTTT. It specifies CASSLGGRGTEAFF.

The V call is TRBV6-5, the J call TRBJ2-7; 7 nucleotides agree with TRBD1. From germline, CDR1 is MNHEY and CDR2 SVGAGI. Trimming removed 6 bases from V and 6 bases from J; junction bases left unmatched: 2. CDR3 length equals 11 residues. The CDR3 nucleotides are TGTGCCAGCAGGCAGGGGGTCGAGCAGTACTTC. It yields the protein CASRQGVEQYF.

V and J are TRBV30 and TRBJ2-1; 10 bases match TRBD1. The CDR3 totals 15 residues. Germline values: CDR1 GTSNPN, CDR2 SVGIG (reference sequence). The J segment lost 3 bases and the V segment lost 0 bases, leaving 2 bases of the junction unmatched. The CDR3 reads CAWSVRTGGYNEQFF. CDR3 coding DNA: TGTGCCTGGAGTGTAAGGACAGGGGGCTACAATGAGCAGTTCTTC.

The J gene is TRBJ2-5, the V gene TRBV29-1; 10 bases map to TRBD1. Germline V gene lookup returns CDR1 SQVTM and CDR2 ANQGSEA. With 3 bases clipped from V and 4 bases from J, the junction kept 5 bases outside the gene matches. CDR3 size: 14 residues. CDR3 nucleotide sequence: TGCAGCGTTGAGGGACAGGGGATGTCAGAGACCCAGTACTTC. It translates to CSVEGQGMSETQYF.

This clone was picked up a small number of times. This chain uses TRBV5-1 with TRBJ2-7, with 7 bases aligning to TRBD1. The CDR3 length is 15 residues. Germline V gene lookup returns CDR1 SGHRS and CDR2 YFSETQ. Germline trimming cut 4 bases from V and 6 bases from J; bases unmatched to any gene: 13. The CDR3 spells CASSAQGEVSFEQYF. CDR3 nucleotide sequence: TGCGCCAGCAGCGCCCAGGGGGAAGTATCTTTCGAGCAGTACTTC.

V is TRBV12-5 and J is TRBJ1-6; D possibly corresponds to TRBD1 (6 bases). V was trimmed by 1 base and J by 6 bases, leaving 7 bases between them. Germline CDR1 LGHNT, CDR2 FRNRAP. CDR3 length: 14 residues. CDR3 sequence reads: CASGLAGANSPLHF. The DNA for the CDR3 is TGTGCTAGTGGTTTGGCAGGGGCTAATTCACCCCTCCACTTT.

The V call is TRBV4-3, the J call TRBJ1-3; possibly TRBD1 for D (6 bases). There are 14 residues in the CDR3. V was trimmed by 4 bases and J by 0 bases, leaving 7 bases between them. CDR1 is LGHNA, CDR2 YSLEER, per germline. CDR3 sequence: CASSPDSSGNTIYF. DNA of the CDR3: TGCGCCAGCAGCCCGGACAGCTCTGGAAACACCATATATTTT.

Only a few counts were recorded for this clone. The chain uses TRBV21-1 and TRBJ2-7; TRBD2 was called by the table and not checked on the DNA. TRBV21-1 is described as a pseudogene. The CDR3 length is 15 residues. The CDR3: CASSFHRRDSYEQYF. Here the CDR3 DNA reads TGTGCCAGCAGCTTCCACAGGAGGGACTCCTACGAGCAGTACTTC.

The CDR3 protein is CASSEQGPNTEAFF. Here the CDR3 DNA reads TGCGCCAGCAGCGAACAGGGTCCCAACACTGAAGCTTTCTTT. The chain recombines TRBV5-1 with TRBJ1-1, with a weak D call TRBD1 (6 bases). CDR1 and CDR2 from the germline V gene are SGHRS and YFSETQ. Trimming removed 4 bases at V and 2 bases at J, with 12 bases between. The CDR3 sequence is 14 residues long.

J is TRBJ2-1 and V is TRBV6-5; 9 bases map to TRBD2. V shed 7 bases and J 8 bases; nucleotides not matched to a gene: 12. This CDR3 comprises 15 residues. CDR1 is MNHEY and CDR2 is SVGAGI in the germline V gene. The CDR3 nucleotides read TGTGCCAGCAAGAAGAGTAGCGGGAGTTTCCATGAGCAGTTCTTC. It codes for CASKKSSGSFHEQFF.

This clone was picked up a small number of times. The rearrangement joins TRBV5-1 to TRBJ1-3, with D possibly matching TRBD1 (6 bases). Germline lookup yields CDR1 SGHRS and CDR2 YFSETQ. The CDR3 is 17 amino acids. V lost 0 bases and J 0 bases, leaving 13 bases between the germline ends. The CDR3 loop is CASSLDGTITSGNTIYF. The CDR3 nucleotides read TGCGCCAGCAGCTTGGACGGGACAATCACCTCTGGAAACACCATATATTTT.

This clone was counted a few times. The chain joins TRBV25-1 to TRBJ1-1; D possibly corresponds to TRBD1 (5 bases). CDR1 MGHDK and CDR2 SYGVNS come from the germline V gene. CDR3 length: 12 amino acids. V was shortened by 8 bases and J by 0 bases, with 7 bases between the two germline ends. Written as DNA, the CDR3 is TGTGCCAGCGGGGGGTTGAACACTGAAGCTTTCTTT. It is translated as CASGGLNTEAFF.

This clone has just one count. V is TRBV5-1 and J is TRBJ1-3, with a weak D call TRBD1 (6 bases). CDR1 and CDR2 from the germline V gene are SGHRS and YFSETQ. The CDR3 spans 16 residues. V dropped 4 bases and J dropped 0 bases, with 14 bases sitting between them. The CDR3 region has the DNA TGCGCCAGCAGCGTCTCGTACAGGGACTCTGGAAACACCATATATTTT. Translation: CASSVSYRDSGNTIYF.

DNA of the CDR3: TGTGCCAGCAGTCTGGGGGAGGTGGGAAGCAATCAGCCCCAGCATTTT. Translation gives CASSLGEVGSNQPQHF. V is TRBV28 and J is TRBJ1-5; weak D call: TRBD1 (5 bases). Germline V gives CDR1 MDHEN, CDR2 SYDVKM. The CDR3 length is 16 residues. V was trimmed by 5 bases and J by 1 base, leaving 15 bases between them.

This sequence joins TRBV30 and TRBJ1-5; D unresolved. This CDR3 is built from 14 residues. V was clipped by 5 bases and J by 2 bases, with 13 bases between them. The germline V gene encodes CDR1 GTSNPN and CDR2 SVGIG (reference sequence). The CDR3 region has the DNA TGTGCCTGGTCTGCACGGGTTGGCAATCAGCCCCAGCATTTT. This codes for CAWSARVGNQPQHF. Full variable domain (missing parts from reference TRBV30 and TRBJ1-5): SQTIHQWPATLVQPVGSPLSLECTVEGTSNPNLYWYRQAAGRGLQLLFYSVGIGQISSEVPQNLSASRPQDRQFILSSKKLLLSDSGFYLCAWSARVGNQPQHFGDGTRLSIL.

The chain couples TRBV5-3 to TRBJ1-1; TRBD1 is a possible D gene (5 bases). TRBV5-3 counts as an open reading frame of uncertain function. CDR3 length equals 14 residues. Between the trimmed V and J ends, which lost 2 bases and 3 bases, there was a span of 11 bases. For the CDR3, the DNA is TGTGCCAGAAGCTTTGGACAAGAAGACACTGAAGCTTTCTTT. Protein product: CARSFGQEDTEAFF.

The rearrangement uses TRBV4-1 and TRBJ2-1, with D perhaps matching TRBD1 (6 bases). CDR1 is MGHRA, CDR2 YSYEKL, per germline. The CDR3 spans 15 residues. V lost 0 bases and J lost 9, with 15 bases in between. In DNA form, the CDR3 reads TGCGCCAGCAGCCAAGACGCCAGGGTAGGGGGTGAGCAGTTCTTC. Translated, it gives CASSQDARVGGEQFF.

The chain employs TRBV25-1 and TRBJ1-1; TRBD1 might be the D (5 bases). CDR1 MGHDK and CDR2 SYGVNS come from the germline V gene. The CDR3 runs to 14 residues. Trimming removed 4 bases from V and 3 bases from J, with 12 bases in between. The CDR3 loop reads CASSAGVGDTEAFF. The DNA for the CDR3 is TGTGCCAGCAGTGCGGGAGTGGGGGACACTGAAGCTTTCTTT.

The rearrangement uses TRBV5-5 and TRBJ2-1; D unclear. The V gene's germline CDR1 is SGHKS and CDR2 YYEKEE (reference sequence). There are 13 residues in the CDR3. V was clipped by 4 bases and J by 6 bases, with 11 bases between them. The CDR3 here is CASSTVWPNEQFF. DNA for the CDR3: TGTGCCAGCAGCACCGTATGGCCCAATGAGCAGTTCTTC.

The chain has TRBV6-5 and TRBJ2-3; tentative D call: TRBD2 (6 bases). V was pared by 4 bases and J by 7 bases, with 9 bases between. The V gene's germline CDR1 is MNHEY and CDR2 SVGAGI. CDR3 length equals 12 residues. In nucleotides, the CDR3 is TGTGCCAGCAGTTCCGGACTATATACGCAGTATTTT. Translation: CASSSGLYTQYF.